The 29 T cell receptor beta chains presented below share a single source sample, sequenced in a study of Graves' ophthalmopathy and Graves' hyperthyroidism. RNA transcripts provided the template for amplifying TCR beta CDR3 regions. The library came from an HTBI-primed first-round RT-PCR and a second-round multiplex PCR. TCRdb called the multiplex PCR reads again in MiXCR, with one record for every CDR3 protein. The data hold about 380,000 distinct CDR3 sequences, with 15% to 17% observed a single time. Sequenced: peripheral blood. These receptors came from a woman between 18 and 29 years old with stable Graves' hyperthyroidism.

This clonotype was detected many times. This chain links TRBV20-1 with TRBJ1-1; the match to TRBD1 covers 8 bases. The CDR3 totals 12 residues. The germline gives CDR1 DFQATT, CDR2 SNEGSKA (reference sequence). The CDR3 nucleotides read TGCATCTCCAGGGGGCGAGACACTGAAGCTTTCTTT. This codes for CISRGRDTEAFF.

This clonotype was seen many times. V is TRBV4-1 and J is TRBJ1-2; D may be TRBD1 (6 bases). CDR3 length equals 13 residues. V was shortened by 1 base and J by 9 bases, with 12 bases between the two germline ends. Germline V gene sequence: CDR1 MGHRA, CDR2 YSYEKL. CDR3 bases: TGCGCCAGCAGCCAAGGAGGGGGAGTTCGCTACACCTTC. The encoded protein is CASSQGGGVRYTF.

This clonotype has ten or more counts. This chain links TRBV6-1 with TRBJ1-5; possible D gene TRBD1, 5 bases. Germline CDR1 and CDR2: MNHNS and SASEGT. The CDR3 sequence is 13 residues long. V shed 4 bases and J shed 5 bases, with 9 bases lying between them. As DNA, the CDR3 is TGTGCCAGCAGTGGGGACGGACATCAGCCCCAGCATTTT. Translated, it gives CASSGDGHQPQHF.

The sample holds many counts of this clonotype. The chain has TRBV12-3 or TRBV12-4 and TRBJ1-6; D is possibly TRBD1 (5 bases). V gave up 4 bases and J gave up 0 bases, with 7 bases separating them. The CDR3 spans 15 residues. The CDR3, as DNA: TGTGCCAGCAGTTACAGGAGCTCCTATAATTCACCCCTCCACTTT. Translated: CASSYRSSYNSPLHF.

This clonotype was picked up a small number of times. This sequence joins TRBV18 and TRBJ2-2; no clear D gene. CDR3 length: 15 residues. V gave up 3 bases and J gave up 0 bases, with 8 bases separating them. In germline, CDR1 is KGHSH, CDR2 LQKENI. The CDR3 here is CASSPSSANTGELFF. In nucleotides, the CDR3 is TGTGCCAGCTCACCTAGCTCCGCGAACACCGGGGAGCTGTTTTTT.

This clonotype showed up many times. The chain joins TRBV15 to TRBJ2-2; 11 nucleotides match TRBD2. This CDR3 has 17 residues. Trimming cost V 1 base and J 6 bases; bases outside gene matches: 7. Germline V gene sequence: CDR1 LNHNV, CDR2 YYDKDF (reference sequence). The CDR3 loop is CATSRVPTSGVAGELFF. CDR3 sequence (DNA): TGTGCCACCAGCAGAGTTCCGACTAGCGGGGTGGCCGGGGAGCTGTTTTTT. The full variable domain, completed using reference TRBV15 and TRBJ2-2, is DAMVIQNPRYQVTQFGKPVTLSCSQTLNHNVMYWYQQKSSQAPKLLFHYYDKDFNNEADTPDNFQSRRPNTSFCFLDIRSPGLGDTAMYLCATSRVPTSGVAGELFFGEGSRLTVL.

The table lists this clonotype with many counts. The V gene is TRBV7-9, the J gene TRBJ2-6; D is perhaps TRBD2 (5 bases). The CDR3 spans 14 residues. Germline V gene sequence: CDR1 SEHNR, CDR2 FQNEAQ (reference sequence). V was trimmed by 1 base and J by 9 bases, leaving 10 bases between them. The CDR3 here is CASSLEGSDNVLTF. CDR3 nucleotides: TGTGCCAGCAGCTTAGAAGGGAGCGACAACGTCCTGACTTTC.

This clonotype was seen only a few times. The chain uses TRBV7-3 and TRBJ2-5, with 15 bases matching TRBD2. V lost 6 bases and J lost 5; bases outside the gene matches: 1. Per germline, CDR1 SGHTA and CDR2 FQGTGA. CDR3 length equals 14 residues. As DNA, the CDR3 is TGTGCCAGCAGAGGACTAGCGGGAGGGGAGACCCAGTACTTC. The encoded protein is CASRGLAGGETQYF.

A few counts support this clonotype. CDR3 residues: CASMGSDSNYGYTF. As DNA, the CDR3 is TGTGCCAGCATGGGCTCTGACTCGAACTATGGCTACACCTTC. This chain joins TRBV6-1 and TRBJ1-2; unclear D gene. The germline CDR1 and CDR2 sequences are MNHNS and SASEGT. Between the trimmed V and J ends, which lost 7 bases and 2 bases, there was a span of 14 bases. This CDR3 comprises 14 residues.

This clonotype was detected a few times. The gene calls are TRBV24-1 and TRBJ2-2, with 12 bases identical to TRBD1. Germline V CDR1 and CDR2: KGHDR, SFDVKD. The ends lost 4 bases at V and 3 bases at J; junction bases unmatched: 2. The CDR3 contains 16 residues. CDR3 loop: CATSDRDRGHTGELFF. In DNA, the CDR3 is TGTGCCACCAGTGACCGGGACAGGGGGCACACCGGGGAGCTGTTTTTT.

This clonotype was seen repeatedly, ten times or more. The J gene is TRBJ1-2, the V gene TRBV27, with D tentatively TRBD1 (5 bases). Trimming took off 6 bases at V and 6 bases at J, with 14 bases between the two ends. The CDR3 runs 13 residues. Per the germline V gene, CDR1 is MNHEY and CDR2 is SMNVEV (reference sequence). CDR3 region: CASSEGSRDGYTF. The CDR3 DNA reads as TGTGCCAGCAGCGAGGGGAGTCGGGATGGCTACACCTTC.

This clonotype has ten or more counts. The CDR3 bases are TGTGCCACCCAGATAGTCCGCACTGAAGCTTTCTTT. This translates into CATQIVRTEAFF. V gene TRBV12-3 or TRBV12-4 combines with J gene TRBJ1-1; D unclear. Trimming took off 10 bases at V and 4 bases at J, with 13 bases between the two ends. The CDR3 sequence is 12 residues long.

This clonotype was recorded many times. V usage is TRBV6-2 or TRBV6-3 and J usage is TRBJ1-1; a possible D gene is TRBD1 (5 bases). This CDR3 is 13 amino acids long. Germline V gives CDR1 MNHEY, CDR2 SVGEGT. Trimming cost V 6 bases and J 1 base, with 9 bases left between them. CDR3 DNA: TGTGCCAGCAGGACAGACCGGAACACTGAAGCTTTCTTT. Its translation: CASRTDRNTEAFF.

This clonotype showed up many times. V gene TRBV7-2 combines with J gene TRBJ2-7; D is tentatively TRBD1 or TRBD2 (5 bases each). Germline CDR1 SGHTA, CDR2 FQGNSA. The CDR3 loop spans 18 amino acids. V lost 4 bases, J lost 0 bases, and 22 bases lay in between. The CDR3 loop is CASSSGNRRDVSSYEQYF. The CDR3 coding sequence is TGTGCCAGCAGCTCCGGGAACCGCCGGGACGTGAGCTCCTACGAGCAGTACTTC.

This clonotype was detected ten times or more. The chain is built from TRBV11-2 and TRBJ2-7, with D possibly matching TRBD1 (6 bases). Trimming removed 5 bases at V and 3 bases at J, with 14 bases between. This CDR3 is 14 amino acids long. Germline V gene lookup returns CDR1 SGHAT and CDR2 FQNNGV. The CDR3 loop is CASSPEVQGYEQYF. The CDR3 bases are TGTGCCAGCAGCCCGGAAGTACAGGGCTACGAGCAGTACTTC.

This clonotype was seen ten or more times. The gene calls are TRBV20-1 and TRBJ2-7; TRBD1 aligns across 9 bases. Per germline, CDR1 DFQATT and CDR2 SNEGSKA (reference sequence). Trimming took 6 bases from V and 3 from J; bases not matched to a gene: 3. This CDR3 is 12 amino acids long. The CDR3 DNA is TGCAGTGCCCAGGGACAGGGCTACGAGCAGTACTTC. This encodes CSAQGQGYEQYF.

This clonotype was counted many times. This chain links TRBV6-2 or TRBV6-3 with TRBJ2-2, with TRBD2 matching 14 bases. Trimming took 4 bases from V and 0 from J; bases not matched to a gene: 1. The CDR3 is 17 amino acids. Germline CDR1 reads MNHEY; CDR2 reads SVGEGT. The CDR3 sequence is CASSWTSGGTNTGELFF. The CDR3 nucleotides are TGTGCCAGCAGTTGGACTAGCGGGGGGACGAACACCGGGGAGCTGTTTTTT.

This clonotype was counted ten times or more. The J gene is TRBJ2-7, the V gene TRBV12-3 or TRBV12-4, with D perhaps matching TRBD1 (6 bases). Trimming left V 3 bases short and J 0 bases short, with 18 bases between. The CDR3 consists of 17 residues. CDR3 amino acids: CASSFWGYDRPSYEQYF. CDR3 coding DNA: TGTGCCAGCAGTTTTTGGGGCTACGACAGGCCCTCCTACGAGCAGTACTTC.

This clonotype was detected ten times or more. The V gene is TRBV6-1, the J gene TRBJ2-4; D unresolved. This CDR3 spans 11 amino acids. Between the trimmed V and J ends, which lost 10 bases and 6 bases, there was a span of 10 bases. Germline V gene data show CDR1 as MNHNS and CDR2 as SASEGT. DNA of the CDR3: TGTGCCACTAGGGCAGGAAACATTCAGTACTTC. Translated: CATRAGNIQYF.

This clonotype appeared many times. The rearrangement joins TRBV9 to TRBJ1-1; D might be TRBD1 (6 bases). Trimming cost V 4 bases and J 8 bases, with 15 bases left between them. Germline assignment: CDR1 SGDLS and CDR2 YYNGEE. This CDR3 has 13 residues. CDR3 in amino acids: CASSTGLAGEAFF. Written as DNA, the CDR3 is TGTGCCAGCAGCACAGGGCTCGCGGGGGAAGCTTTCTTT.

This clonotype occurred many times. The V gene is TRBV11-2, the J gene TRBJ2-4; perhaps D is TRBD1 or TRBD2 (5 bases each). Germline CDR1 and CDR2: SGHAT and FQNNGV. The CDR3 runs 14 residues. Trimming shortened V by 5 bases and J by 8 bases, and 16 bases separated the two germline ends. CDR3 loop: CASSRDRLHDIQYF. The CDR3 coding sequence is TGTGCCAGCAGCCGGGACCGCCTTCATGACATTCAGTACTTC. The complete variable domain, with remaining parts taken from reference TRBV11-2 and TRBJ2-4, reads EAGVAQSPRYKIIEKRQSVAFWCNPISGHATLYWYQQILGQGPKLLIQFQNNGVVDDSQLPKDRFSAERLKGVDSTLKIQPAKLEDSAVYLCASSRDRLHDIQYFGAGTRLSVL.

Note on this clonotype: This CDR3 is missing its conserved last phenylalanine or tryptophan, likely due to a read error. This chain uses TRBV2 with TRBJ1-2, with D possibly matching TRBD1 (5 bases). This CDR3 contains 14 residues. Trimming took off 2 bases at V and 3 bases at J, with 10 bases between the two ends. CDR1 is SNHLY and CDR2 is FYNNEI in the germline V gene. The CDR3 here is CASSEWGRDYGYTL. CDR3 coding DNA: TGTGCCAGCAGTGAATGGGGCAGGGACTATGGCTACACCCTC.

This clonotype was seen repeatedly, ten times or more. The chain couples TRBV7-2 to TRBJ2-5; weak D call: TRBD1 (5 bases). CDR1 and CDR2 from the germline V gene are SGHTA and FQGNSA. The CDR3 has 14 residues. V lost 2 bases, J lost 1 base, and 8 bases lay in between. The CDR3 nucleotides read TGTGCCAGCAGCTTATGGGGCGCCCAAGAGACCCAGTACTTC. Translation: CASSLWGAQETQYF.

This clonotype was seen more than once but under ten times. The chain joins TRBV29-1 to TRBJ1-1; 7 bases align to TRBD1. The CDR3 loop spans 15 amino acids. Germline trimming cut 4 bases from V and 3 bases from J; bases unmatched to any gene: 11. Germline CDR1 reads SQVTM; CDR2 reads ANQGSEA. DNA of the CDR3: TGCAGCGTTGGGAATTACAGGGGAGGGGACACTGAAGCTTTCTTT. It is translated as CSVGNYRGGDTEAFF.

This clonotype was counted at least ten times. One end of the junction varies from germline; a read error may be responsible. The V call is TRBV24-1, the J call TRBJ1-2; tentatively, D is TRBD1 (5 bases). This CDR3 contains 15 residues. Per the germline V gene, CDR1 is KGHDR and CDR2 is SFDVKD. The CDR3: CAASASPGPLDGYTF. The CDR3, as DNA: TGTGCCGCCAGTGCATCTCCGGGGCCCCTTGATGGCTACACCTTC.

This chain joins TRBV6-1 and TRBJ2-7, with D possibly being TRBD2 (7 bases). Germline V gene data show CDR1 as MNHNS and CDR2 as SASEGT. The CDR3 consists of 14 residues. V gave up 6 bases and J gave up 2 bases, with 14 bases separating them. This CDR3 reads CASRERGGAYEQYF. CDR3 nucleotides: TGTGCCAGCAGGGAAAGGGGGGGCGCCTACGAGCAGTACTTC.

Of note for this clonotype: This sequence may be a read error, since a much larger clone differs from it by one base. The chain is built from TRBV9 and TRBJ2-3, with D maybe TRBD1 (5 bases). This CDR3 contains 15 residues. V was shortened by 5 bases and J by 2 bases, with 15 bases between the two germline ends. The germline gives CDR1 SGDLS, CDR2 YYNGEE. Here the CDR3 reads CASRPRPGPTDTQYF. The CDR3 DNA follows: TGTGCCAGCAGGCCCCGTCCAGGGCCCACAGATACGCAGTATTTT.

This clonotype was observed many times. The CDR3 here is CASSRDRDGYQPQHF. The CDR3 DNA is TGTGCCAGCAGCCGCGACAGGGATGGATATCAGCCCCAGCATTTT. The chain carries TRBV6-2 or TRBV6-3 and TRBJ1-5; 7 bases match TRBD1. V shed 6 bases, J shed 5 bases, and the junction held 10 bases outside the gene matches. CDR1 and CDR2 from the germline V gene are MNHEY and SVGEGT. CDR3 length: 15 amino acids.

This clonotype occurred many times. The J gene is TRBJ1-1, the V gene TRBV7-9; 7 positions agree with TRBD1. This CDR3 comprises 15 residues. Germline trimming cut 1 base from V and 1 base from J; bases unmatched to any gene: 3. Germline CDR1 is SEHNR and CDR2 is FQNEAQ (reference sequence). This CDR3 is CASSLVGQPNTEAFF. DNA for the CDR3: TGTGCCAGCAGCTTAGTGGGACAGCCGAACACTGAAGCTTTCTTT.